This T cell receptor beta chain was identified in a study of cytomegalovirus exposure and HLA in healthy donors. Study-wide context: Early release data held roughly 90 million unique TCRs from HLA-typed donors.

A word on this clone: What it binds is unknown.

This CDR3 contains 15 residues. Germline V gene data show CDR1 as SGHAT and CDR2 as FQNNGV. V lost 1 base and J lost 5, with 14 bases in between. General study points: V- and J-gene trimming of TCR beta was linked (in a later analysis) to a missense DCLRE1C variant.

PCR involved 60 Vbeta and 13 Jbeta primers. The method was immunoSEQ multiplex PCR; TCRdb's version includes in-frame clones alone and lacks a portion of them. The table lists roughly 69,000 clones, around 73% of them singletons. V and J are TRBV11-2 and TRBJ1-1; no firm D call. Sample: PBMCs. The sequence came from a man between 45 and 60 years old in good health and CMV-seronegative. CDR3 DNA: TGTGCCAGCAGCTTAGGGCGTGGGAGAGGGACTGAAGCTTTCTTT. Protein sequence: CASSLGRGRGTEAFF.